This T cell receptor (beta chain) came from a study of T cells expressing NK-cell markers. Background on the study: The TCR beta repertoires originated in sorted CD3+CD56+NKG2C+, CD3+CD56+NKG2C- and CD3+CD56-NKG2C+ T cells. Among eight sequenced donors, seven carried HCMV seropositivity while one was seronegative.

Study conclusions and caveats: About six donors showed dominant NKG2C+ clonotypes comprising roughly 1.0-7.5% of their CD8+ T cells.

Libraries used 5'RACE template switching adding universal primer site and UMIs. Using the 5' RACE reads, TCRdb records one entry per CDR3 protein without DNA. The sample table includes about 540,000 distinct CDR3 sequences. The CDR3 is made up of 15 amino acids. Germline assignment: CDR1 LGHNA and CDR2 YNFKEQ. In regard to this clonotype: Its antigen is not known.

The TCR sequence derives from a man younger than 35 in good health. Sequencing was done on a sample of blood T cells: a sorted CD56 or NKG2C T cell subset, CD4+ or CD8+ T cells, or bulk PBMC T cells (not recorded which). The V and J genes are TRBV4-2 and TRBJ2-3. This CDR3 reads CASSQALDGTDTQYF.